A single sample gave rise to the 27 T cell receptor beta chains below, sequenced in a study of control samples from healthy donors and cancer patients. Sequencing was performed with immunoSEQ multiplex PCR; in TCRdb, only in-frame clones are kept and a portion is missing. The sample lists over 65,000 clones; approximately 94% were seen once. Sequenced: blood. Source of these receptors: a woman aged 40 to 49 in good health.

V is TRBV30 and J is TRBJ1-1; D is unresolved. Germline lookup yields CDR1 GTSNPN and CDR2 SVGIG (reference sequence). V lost 4 bases and J lost 10, with 13 bases in between. The CDR3 sequence is 11 residues long. The DNA for the CDR3 is TGTGCCTGGACCCAGACTCCGCCAGCTTTCTTT. Amino acids: CAWTQTPPAFF.

This clone has only one observation. The CDR3 protein is CASSKTVQETQYF. The CDR3, as DNA: TGTGCCAGCAGTAAGACTGTCCAAGAGACCCAGTACTTC. This chain connects TRBV7-8 to TRBJ2-5; D not resolved. CDR1 SGHVS and CDR2 FQNEAQ come from the germline V gene. This CDR3 contains 13 residues. V was pared by 6 bases and J by 1 base, with 9 bases between. Based on the CDR3 plus reference TRBV7-8 and TRBJ2-5, the full variable domain is GAGVSQSPRYKVAKRGQDVALRCDPISGHVSLFWYQQALGQGPEFLTYFQNEAQLDKSGLPSDRFFAERPEGSVSTLKIQRTQQEDSAVYLCASSKTVQETQYFGPGTRLLVL.

This chain uses TRBV29-1 with TRBJ1-1; TRBD1 is a possible D gene (5 bases). Trimming took 5 bases from V and 4 from J, leaving 8 bases between them. Germline values: CDR1 SQVTM, CDR2 ANQGSEA. This CDR3 contains 11 residues. CDR3 region: CSVRGGTEAFF. The CDR3 nucleotides are TGCAGCGTTCGGGGGGGCACTGAAGCTTTCTTT.

The rearrangement joins TRBV30 to TRBJ1-1; D gene unclear. Germline CDR1 and CDR2: GTSNPN and SVGIG (reference sequence). Trimming left V 5 bases short and J 1 base short, with 17 bases between. There are 15 residues in the CDR3. CDR3 DNA sequence: TGTGCCTGGGAGCTTAACGGGAGAAGGAACACTGAAGCTTTCTTT. This encodes CAWELNGRRNTEAFF.

J is TRBJ2-3 and V is TRBV7-3, with TRBD1 matching 7 bases. This CDR3 is 13 amino acids long. V dropped 5 bases and J dropped 6; count of bases not matched to a gene: 5. In germline, CDR1 is SGHTA, CDR2 FQGTGA. CDR3 amino acids: CASSKTGLDTQYF. The CDR3 region has the DNA TGTGCCAGCAGCAAGACAGGGTTGGATACGCAGTATTTT.

The chain joins TRBV7-9 to TRBJ2-1; D gene uncertain. V gave up 3 bases and J gave up 9 bases, with 9 bases separating them. The CDR3 is 12 residues long. The germline V gene has CDR1 SEHNR and CDR2 FQNEAQ (reference sequence). In DNA form, the CDR3 reads TGTGCCAGCAGCTTTATTTTGGCTGAGCAGTTCTTC. Amino acids: CASSFILAEQFF.

The chain has TRBV27 and TRBJ2-1, with 7 bases aligning to TRBD2. The germline gives CDR1 MNHEY, CDR2 SMNVEV (reference sequence). This CDR3 spans 12 amino acids. With 2 bases clipped from V and 10 bases from J, the junction kept 2 bases outside the gene matches. The CDR3 here is CASSLGAGEQFF. In DNA form, the CDR3 reads TGTGCCAGCAGTTTAGGAGCGGGGGAGCAGTTCTTC.

The rearrangement uses TRBV4-2 and TRBJ2-3, with D unclear. This CDR3 is built from 15 residues. Per germline, CDR1 LGHNA and CDR2 YNFKEQ. Trimming took off 0 bases at V and 6 bases at J, with 13 bases between the two ends. In DNA form, the CDR3 reads TGTGCCAGCAGCCAAGAGCCGACTCAGCAGGATACGCAGTATTTT. Its translation: CASSQEPTQQDTQYF.

The chain recombines TRBV29-1 with TRBJ2-1; D is unclear. This CDR3 comprises 13 residues. V lost 1 base and J 0 bases, leaving 4 bases between the germline ends. CDR1 SQVTM and CDR2 ANQGSEA come from the germline V gene. The CDR3 reads CSVEVFSYNEQFF. CDR3 DNA sequence: TGCAGCGTTGAAGTGTTCTCCTACAATGAGCAGTTCTTC.

The gene calls are TRBV5-1 and TRBJ1-2; D unresolved. The CDR3 consists of 14 residues. In germline, CDR1 is SGHRS, CDR2 YFSETQ. Trimming shortened V by 0 bases and J by 8 bases, and 14 bases separated the two germline ends. CDR3 amino acids: CASSLDVGSTGYTF. The CDR3 region has the DNA TGCGCCAGCAGCTTGGATGTGGGCTCCACGGGCTACACCTTC. Using reference TRBV5-1 and TRBJ1-2 for the parts outside the CDR3, the full variable domain is KAGVTQTPRYLIKTRGQQVTLSCSPISGHRSVSWYQQTPGQGLQFLFEYFSETQRNKGNFPGRFSGRQFSNSRSEMNVSTLELGDSALYLCASSLDVGSTGYTFGSGTRLTVV.

The chain recombines TRBV11-2 with TRBJ1-2; tentative D call: TRBD1 (6 bases). V lost 5 bases to trimming and J lost 6 bases, with 10 bases between them. The V gene's germline CDR1 is SGHAT and CDR2 FQNNGV. The CDR3 is 12 amino acids. The CDR3 protein is CASSVQGNGYTF. As DNA, the CDR3 is TGTGCCAGCAGCGTACAGGGAAATGGCTACACCTTC.

The J gene is TRBJ1-5, the V gene TRBV2; no clear D. This CDR3 comprises 14 residues. V gave up 6 bases and J gave up 3 bases, with 12 bases separating them. Germline V gene lookup returns CDR1 SNHLY and CDR2 FYNNEI. The CDR3 spells CASSGERANQPQHF. The CDR3 DNA reads TGTGCCAGCAGCGGGGAGAGGGCCAATCAGCCCCAGCATTTT.

Worth noting for this clone: Other nucleotide sequences from this sample produce the same CDR3. CDR3 region: CASSLGGTGGGYTF. Written as DNA, the CDR3 is TGTGCCAGCAGCTTAGGGGGGACAGGGGGTGGCTACACCTTC. The V gene is TRBV7-2, the J gene TRBJ1-2, with TRBD1 matching 11 bases. J lost 7 bases, V lost 1 base, and 2 bases had no gene match. Germline V CDR1 and CDR2: SGHTA, FQGNSA. The CDR3 runs 14 residues.

V usage is TRBV7-8 and J usage is TRBJ1-1, with D tentatively TRBD1 (5 bases). Per germline, CDR1 SGHVS and CDR2 FQNEAQ. The CDR3 loop spans 14 amino acids. V shed 5 bases and J shed 0 bases, with 10 bases lying between them. CDR3 nucleotide sequence: TGTGCCAGCAGCGCCCGACAGATGAACACTGAAGCTTTCTTT. It codes for CASSARQMNTEAFF.

The chain combines TRBV5-4 with TRBJ2-1; a weak D match, TRBD2 (6 bases). Germline V gene data show CDR1 as SGHNT and CDR2 as YYREEE (reference sequence). The CDR3 runs to 13 residues. V was pared by 4 bases and J by 13 bases, with 18 bases between. CDR3 protein: CASSPLPGTSQFF. DNA of the CDR3: TGTGCCAGCAGCCCGCTGCCCGGGACTTCCCAGTTCTTC.

This clone was seen a few times. A read error may account for a junction end that differs from germline. The gene calls are TRBV4-3 and TRBJ1-6; D is ambiguous. Germline lookup yields CDR1 LGHNA and CDR2 YSLEER. This CDR3 region has 21 residues. CDR3 protein: CASSQDRPSPNPSSYNLPLHF. As DNA, the CDR3 is TGCGCCAGCAGCCAAGATCGCCCCAGCCCTAACCCAAGCTCCTATAATTTACCCCTCCACTTT.

The chain couples TRBV6-5 to TRBJ2-5; D is unclear. V was shortened by 6 bases and J by 2 bases, with 10 bases between the two germline ends. Looked up from germline, CDR1 is MNHEY and CDR2 is SVGAGI. CDR3 length equals 13 residues. The CDR3 here is CASRSRIQETQYF. The CDR3 DNA is TGTGCCAGCAGATCGAGAATACAAGAGACCCAGTACTTC.

The chain recombines TRBV4-3 with TRBJ1-2, with 10 bases matching TRBD1. After removal of 4 bases from V and 2 bases from J, the junction contained 7 bases not matched to a gene. The germline gives CDR1 LGHNA, CDR2 YSLEER. The CDR3 loop spans 16 amino acids. In DNA, the CDR3 is TGCGCCAGCAGCCCCCAACCGACAGGGGGCAACTATGGCTACACCTTC. Protein: CASSPQPTGGNYGYTF.

This clone was observed once. The chain couples TRBV19 to TRBJ2-3; the match to TRBD2 covers 7 bases. The J segment lost 0 bases and the V segment lost 5 bases, leaving 8 bases of the junction unmatched. CDR1 and CDR2 (germline): LNHDA, SQIVND (reference sequence). The CDR3 covers 16 residues. In DNA, the CDR3 is TGTGCCAGTAGTGCCTTAGCGGGCTCTAGCACAGATACGCAGTATTTT. Residues: CASSALAGSSTDTQYF.

The rearrangement uses TRBV6-5 and TRBJ2-7; weak D call: TRBD2 (6 bases). The CDR3 loop spans 14 amino acids. Trimming cost V 0 bases and J 5 bases, with 11 bases left between them. The germline V gene encodes CDR1 MNHEY and CDR2 SVGAGI. The CDR3 DNA is TGTGCCAGCAGTTACTCGACTAGTTCCCACGAGCAGTACTTC. As protein: CASSYSTSSHEQYF.

The chain combines TRBV9 with TRBJ1-2; TRBD1 matches at 8 bases. V was clipped by 4 bases and J by 7 bases; unmatched bases: 15. Germline V CDR1 and CDR2: SGDLS, YYNGEE. The CDR3 is made up of 16 amino acids. The CDR3 spells CASSLDFSGTGGGYTF. Written as DNA, the CDR3 is TGTGCCAGCAGCCTAGACTTCTCCGGGACAGGAGGTGGCTACACCTTC.

The chain links TRBV6-2 or TRBV6-3 to TRBJ1-1; 9 bases are shared with TRBD1. With 2 bases clipped from V and 1 base from J, the junction kept 8 bases outside the gene matches. This CDR3 is built from 17 residues. Germline V lookup: CDR1 MNHEY, CDR2 SVGEGT. This chain's CDR3 is CASSYGGEQGANTEAFF. The CDR3 DNA sequence: TGTGCCAGCAGTTACGGTGGGGAACAGGGGGCGAACACTGAAGCTTTCTTT.

The chain is built from TRBV24-1 and TRBJ1-3; a possible D gene is TRBD1 (5 bases). The CDR3 loop spans 15 amino acids. From germline, CDR1 is KGHDR and CDR2 SFDVKD. V lost 8 bases and J lost 6, with 19 bases in between. CDR3 sequence: CATNIACRALNTIYF. The CDR3 nucleotides are TGTGCCACCAACATCGCGTGCAGGGCCTTAAACACCATATATTTT.

The rearrangement joins TRBV5-4 to TRBJ2-5; 8 positions agree with TRBD1. This CDR3 region has 15 residues. CDR1 and CDR2 from the germline V gene are SGHNT and YYREEE (reference sequence). The J segment lost 2 bases and the V segment lost 5 bases, leaving 8 bases of the junction unmatched. CDR3 loop: CASRTGTGLQETQYF. CDR3 nucleotides: TGTGCCAGCAGGACCGGGACAGGCCTACAAGAGACCCAGTACTTC.

This sequence joins TRBV15 and TRBJ1-5, with D possibly matching TRBD1 (6 bases). The V gene's germline CDR1 is LNHNV and CDR2 YYDKDF (reference sequence). The ends were cut back, 7 bases at V and 6 bases at J, with 16 bases in the middle. There are 14 residues in the CDR3. CDR3 nucleotides: TGTGCCACCACCCCCGAACAGGGTACTCAGCCCCAGCATTTT. It codes for CATTPEQGTQPQHF.

The chain has TRBV4-1 and TRBJ1-2, with a possible D match to TRBD1 (6 bases). The CDR3 covers 16 residues. V shed 3 bases and J shed 0 bases, with 14 bases lying between them. Germline CDR1 reads MGHRA; CDR2 reads YSYEKL. The CDR3 is CASSQAGTNPNYGYTF. CDR3 DNA sequence: TGCGCCAGCAGCCAGGCAGGGACAAATCCTAACTATGGCTACACCTTC.

V usage is TRBV9 and J usage is TRBJ1-2, with 9 bases that match TRBD1. CDR1 is SGDLS, CDR2 YYNGEE, per germline. CDR3 length equals 13 residues. Trimming took 6 bases from V and 8 from J; bases not matched to a gene: 8. In nucleotides, the CDR3 is TGTGCCAGCAAGTCCGGACAGGGGAAGGGCTACACCTTC. Protein product: CASKSGQGKGYTF.